A selection of T cell receptor beta chains follows, all from one sample in a study of T cells after yellow fever vaccination. TCRdb re-called the 5' RACE reads with MiXCR, one entry per CDR3 protein. Altogether approximately 510,000 distinct CDR3 sequences are present, around a fifth being singletons, with the ten largest covering 15% to 20%. The sample here was PBMCs, taken roughly 20 days after the first yellow fever vaccination. The receptors shown here come from a man aged 18 to 35 who received the YFV17D yellow fever vaccine. Both conserved end residues are trimmed from each CDR3.

>TRBV5-1|11
ASSLGGRNEQF
>TRBV7-6|15
ASSFGWYRDRKNEQF
>TRBV4-3|15
ASSQDRTGASGNTIY
>TRBV27|15
ASSSSPYPQGGKPQH
>TRBV13|12
ASRRLAGEKEQY
>TRBV5-5|15
ASSLAGGQGVNQPQH
>TRBV5-1|12
ASSLAEAKNIQY
>TRBV29-1|11
SVDVTAGNVLT
>TRBV5-1|13
ASSWRRGQDNEQF
>TRBV20-1|13
SARDRLAGWNTQY
>TRBV28|11
ASSSPRRNTIY
>TRBV6-1|12
ASRAGDSNQPQH
>TRBV27|11
ASSQDSSDEQF
>TRBV24-1|13
ATSDPQGAGETQY
>TRBV5-6|12
ASSWRNSNTEAF
>TRBV12-3/TRBV12-4|15
ASSFPLGGINGTEAF
>TRBV29-1|11
SGPGQGLERAF
>TRBV18|14
ASSPPNGGTYNEQF
>TRBV11-2|12
ASTAYRGETEAF
>TRBV29-1|12
SATERGVNTEAF
>TRBV5-8|13
ASTQAGASTDTQY
>TRBV20-1|13
SARRAEGAGDTQY
>TRBV19|11
ASSDRGGDTQY
>TRBV19|12
ASLWGLMNTEAF
>TRBV6-5|11
ASSYTWNTEAF
>TRBV7-3|15
ASSLIGWGIRNQPQH
>TRBV5-1|11
ASSSDTDQPQH
>TRBV12-3/TRBV12-4|11
ASSFRLDGELF
>TRBV5-1|14
ASSFRDRDFTDTQY
>TRBV7-3|14
ASSHRQGPDTGELF
>TRBV7-9|12
ASSLRDGFETQY
>TRBV29-1|10
SVDQGGYGYT
>TRBV10-3|14
AISAYSGGVTGELF
>TRBV5-1|10
ASSLASSEQF
>TRBV9|12
ASSVASQGDTQY
>TRBV6-5|13
ASSYGGTSTDTQY
>TRBV29-1|12
SVEVAGYQETQY
>TRBV11-2|14
ASSFPGGRVTDTQY
>TRBV4-2|12
ASSLEGGIYEQY
>TRBV7-6|15
ASSLGRSSGVHNEQF
>TRBV5-1|12
ASSWDRGEETQY
>TRBV6-6|11
ASSYSGGNTIY
>TRBV5-6|14
ASSLSQYSGANVLT
>TRBV12-3/TRBV12-4|12
ASTWVSSYNEQF
>TRBV10-3|12
ASTATENTGELF
>TRBV6-5|13
ASSSGRGRSIEQY
>TRBV10-2|12
ASRANRGETEAF
>TRBV9|12
ASSVGEINYGYT
>TRBV12-3/TRBV12-4|11
ASSLWRTDTQY
>TRBV4-3|15
ASSQGGGNRDTGELF
>TRBV9|12
ASHRGTGGNGYT